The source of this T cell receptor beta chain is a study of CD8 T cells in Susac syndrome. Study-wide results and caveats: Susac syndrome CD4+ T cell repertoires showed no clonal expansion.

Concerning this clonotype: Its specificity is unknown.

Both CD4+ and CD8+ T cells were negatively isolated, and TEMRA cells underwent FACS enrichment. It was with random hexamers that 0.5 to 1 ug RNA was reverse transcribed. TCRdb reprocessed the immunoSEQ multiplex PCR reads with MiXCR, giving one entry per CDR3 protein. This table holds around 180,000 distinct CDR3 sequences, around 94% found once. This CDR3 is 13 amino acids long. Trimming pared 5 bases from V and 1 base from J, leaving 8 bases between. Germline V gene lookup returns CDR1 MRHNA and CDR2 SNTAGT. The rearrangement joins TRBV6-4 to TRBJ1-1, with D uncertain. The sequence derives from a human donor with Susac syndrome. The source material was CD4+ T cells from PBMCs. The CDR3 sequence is CASSLYRNTEAFF. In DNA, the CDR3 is TGTGCCAGCAGTCTCTACAGGAACACTGAAGCTTTCTTT.